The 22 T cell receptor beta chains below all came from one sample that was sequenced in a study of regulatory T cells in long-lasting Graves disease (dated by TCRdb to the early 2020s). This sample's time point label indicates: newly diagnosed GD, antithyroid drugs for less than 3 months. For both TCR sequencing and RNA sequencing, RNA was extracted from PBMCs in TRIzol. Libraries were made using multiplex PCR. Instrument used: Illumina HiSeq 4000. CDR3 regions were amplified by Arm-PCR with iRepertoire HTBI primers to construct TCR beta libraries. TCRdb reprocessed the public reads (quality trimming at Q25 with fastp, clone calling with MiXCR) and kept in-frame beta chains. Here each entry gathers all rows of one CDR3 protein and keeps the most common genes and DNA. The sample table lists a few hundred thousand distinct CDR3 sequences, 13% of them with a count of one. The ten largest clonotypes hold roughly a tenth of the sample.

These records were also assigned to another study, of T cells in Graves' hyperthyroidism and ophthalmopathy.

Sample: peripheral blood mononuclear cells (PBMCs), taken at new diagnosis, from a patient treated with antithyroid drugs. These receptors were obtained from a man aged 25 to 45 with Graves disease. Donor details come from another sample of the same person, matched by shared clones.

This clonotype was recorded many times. The CDR3 sequence: CASSSGTGDNEQFF. CDR3 bases: TGCGCCAGCAGCTCCGGGACAGGAGACAATGAGCAGTTCTTC. The chain has TRBV5-1 and TRBJ2-1; 8 bases are a match to TRBD1. Germline CDR1 and CDR2: SGHRS and YFSETQ. The CDR3 runs to 14 residues. The V gene end was trimmed by 3 bases and the J gene end by 5 bases; junction bases not matched to a gene: 4.

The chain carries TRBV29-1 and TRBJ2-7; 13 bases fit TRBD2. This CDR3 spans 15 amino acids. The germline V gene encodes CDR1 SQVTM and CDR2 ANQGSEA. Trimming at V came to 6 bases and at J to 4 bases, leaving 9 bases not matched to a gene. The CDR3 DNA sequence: TGCAGCGTGGGTCCCGGGACTAGCGGGGAGTACGAGCAGTACTTC. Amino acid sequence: CSVGPGTSGEYEQYF.

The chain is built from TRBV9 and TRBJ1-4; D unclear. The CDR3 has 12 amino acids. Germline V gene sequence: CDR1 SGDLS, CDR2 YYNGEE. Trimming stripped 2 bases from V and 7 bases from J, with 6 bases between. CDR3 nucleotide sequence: TGTGCCAGCAGCGTGCCGGTTGAAAAACTGTTTTTT. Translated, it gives CASSVPVEKLFF.

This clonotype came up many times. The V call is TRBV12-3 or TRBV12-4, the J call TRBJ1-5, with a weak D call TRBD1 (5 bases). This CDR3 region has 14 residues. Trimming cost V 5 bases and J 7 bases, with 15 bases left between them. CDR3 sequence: CASSKDGGGQPQHF. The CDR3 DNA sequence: TGTGCCAGCAGTAAAGACGGGGGAGGACAGCCCCAGCATTTT.

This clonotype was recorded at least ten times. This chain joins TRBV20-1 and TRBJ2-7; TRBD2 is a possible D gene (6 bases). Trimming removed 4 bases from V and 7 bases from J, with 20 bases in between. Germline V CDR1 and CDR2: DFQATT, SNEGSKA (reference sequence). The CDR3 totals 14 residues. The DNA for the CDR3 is TGCAGTGCTACCACGGGGCAGAACGCGGGAGAGCAGTACTTC. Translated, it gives CSATTGQNAGEQYF.

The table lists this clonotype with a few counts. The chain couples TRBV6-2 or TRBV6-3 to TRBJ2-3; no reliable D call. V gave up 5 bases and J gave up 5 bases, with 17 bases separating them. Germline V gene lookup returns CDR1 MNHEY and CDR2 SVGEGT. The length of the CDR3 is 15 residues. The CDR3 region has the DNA TGTGCCAGCAGTGACCCCTCACGGGCTGAAGATACGCAGTATTTT. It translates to CASSDPSRAEDTQYF.

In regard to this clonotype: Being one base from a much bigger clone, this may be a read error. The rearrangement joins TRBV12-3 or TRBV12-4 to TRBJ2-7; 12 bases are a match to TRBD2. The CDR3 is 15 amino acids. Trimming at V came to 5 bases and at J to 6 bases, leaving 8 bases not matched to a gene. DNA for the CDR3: TGTGCCAGCAGTGAAGCAGGACTAGCGGGATCCGAGCAGTACTTC. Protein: CASSEAGLAGSEQYF.

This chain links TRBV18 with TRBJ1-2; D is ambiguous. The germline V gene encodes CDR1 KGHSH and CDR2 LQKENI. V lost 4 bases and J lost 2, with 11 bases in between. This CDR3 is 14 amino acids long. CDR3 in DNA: TGTGCCAGCTCACAAGGTTCAGGAAACTATGGCTACACCTTC. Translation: CASSQGSGNYGYTF.

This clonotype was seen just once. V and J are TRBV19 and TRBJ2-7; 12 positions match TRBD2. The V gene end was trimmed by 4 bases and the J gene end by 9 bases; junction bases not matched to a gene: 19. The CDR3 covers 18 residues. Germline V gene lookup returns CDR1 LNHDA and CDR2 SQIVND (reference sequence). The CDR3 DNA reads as TGTGCCAGTAGTAAGACTAGCGGGAGTACCGGGGATCGAATGGGGCAGTACTTC. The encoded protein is CASSKTSGSTGDRMGQYF.

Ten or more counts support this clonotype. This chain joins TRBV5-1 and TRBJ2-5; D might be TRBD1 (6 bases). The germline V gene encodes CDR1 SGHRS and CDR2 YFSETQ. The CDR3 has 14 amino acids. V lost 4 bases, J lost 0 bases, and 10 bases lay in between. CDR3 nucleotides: TGCGCCAGCAGCGGGGGCGCGTACCAAGAGACCCAGTACTTC. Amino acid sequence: CASSGGAYQETQYF.

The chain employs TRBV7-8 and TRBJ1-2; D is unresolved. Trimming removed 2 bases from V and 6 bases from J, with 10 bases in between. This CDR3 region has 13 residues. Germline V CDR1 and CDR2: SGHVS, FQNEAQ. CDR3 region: CASSLSVQHGYTF. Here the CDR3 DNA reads TGTGCCAGCAGCTTATCTGTCCAGCATGGCTACACCTTC. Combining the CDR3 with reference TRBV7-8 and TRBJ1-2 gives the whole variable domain GAGVSQSPRYKVAKRGQDVALRCDPISGHVSLFWYQQALGQGPEFLTYFQNEAQLDKSGLPSDRFFAERPEGSVSTLKIQRTQQEDSAVYLCASSLSVQHGYTFGSGTRLTVV.

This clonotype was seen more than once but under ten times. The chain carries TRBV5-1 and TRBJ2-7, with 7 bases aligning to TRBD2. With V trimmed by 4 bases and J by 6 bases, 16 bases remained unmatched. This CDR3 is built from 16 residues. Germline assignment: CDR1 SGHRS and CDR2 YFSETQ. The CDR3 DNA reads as TGCGCCAGCAGCCCCAATAGCGGGCGAAAACCCCTCGAGCAGTACTTC. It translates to CASSPNSGRKPLEQYF.

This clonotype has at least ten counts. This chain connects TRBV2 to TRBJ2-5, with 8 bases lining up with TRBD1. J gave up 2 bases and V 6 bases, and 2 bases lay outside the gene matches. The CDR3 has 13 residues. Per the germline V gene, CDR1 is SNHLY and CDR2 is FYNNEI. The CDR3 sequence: CASSGDRQETQYF. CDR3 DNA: TGTGCCAGCAGCGGGGACAGGCAAGAGACCCAGTACTTC.

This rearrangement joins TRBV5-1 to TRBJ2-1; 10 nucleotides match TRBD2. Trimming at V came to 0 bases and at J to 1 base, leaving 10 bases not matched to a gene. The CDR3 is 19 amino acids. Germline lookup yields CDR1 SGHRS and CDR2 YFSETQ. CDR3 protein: CASSLAVLAGVTSYNEQFF. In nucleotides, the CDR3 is TGCGCCAGCAGCTTGGCCGTGCTAGCGGGAGTGACTTCCTACAATGAGCAGTTCTTC.

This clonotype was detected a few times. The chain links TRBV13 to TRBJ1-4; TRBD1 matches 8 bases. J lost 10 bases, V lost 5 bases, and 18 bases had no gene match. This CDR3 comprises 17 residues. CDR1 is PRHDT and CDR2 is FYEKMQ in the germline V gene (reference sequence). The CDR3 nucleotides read TGTGCCAGCAGCCCCCAGGGGGCGCCGATGGCCAAAGGAAAACTGTTTTTT. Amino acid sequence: CASSPQGAPMAKGKLFF.

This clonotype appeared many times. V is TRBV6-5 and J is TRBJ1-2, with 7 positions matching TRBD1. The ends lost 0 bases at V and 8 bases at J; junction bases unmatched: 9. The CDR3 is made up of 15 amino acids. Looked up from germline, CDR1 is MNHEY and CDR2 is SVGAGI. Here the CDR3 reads CASSYSRGRGEGYTF. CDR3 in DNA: TGTGCCAGCAGTTACTCGAGGGGGCGAGGGGAGGGCTACACCTTC.

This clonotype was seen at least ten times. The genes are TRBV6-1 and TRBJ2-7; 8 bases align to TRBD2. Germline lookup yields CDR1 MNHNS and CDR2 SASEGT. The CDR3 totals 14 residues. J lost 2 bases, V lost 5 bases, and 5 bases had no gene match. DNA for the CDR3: TGTGCCAGCAGTAACCCCGGGAGGGCCTACGAGCAGTACTTC. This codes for CASSNPGRAYEQYF.

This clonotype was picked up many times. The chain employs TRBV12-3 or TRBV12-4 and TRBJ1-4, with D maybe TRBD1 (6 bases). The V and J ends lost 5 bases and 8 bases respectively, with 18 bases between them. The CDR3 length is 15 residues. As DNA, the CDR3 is TGTGCCAGCAGTCAAAACCAGGGGCGTAAGGAAAAACTGTTTTTT. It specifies CASSQNQGRKEKLFF.

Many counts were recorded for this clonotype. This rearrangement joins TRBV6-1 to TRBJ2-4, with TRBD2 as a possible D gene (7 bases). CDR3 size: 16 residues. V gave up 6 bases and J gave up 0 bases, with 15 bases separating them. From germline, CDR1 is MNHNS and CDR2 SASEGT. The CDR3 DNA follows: TGTGCCAGCAGGGACAGAGGGGGGGGAGCCAAAAACATTCAGTACTTC. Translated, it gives CASRDRGGGAKNIQYF.

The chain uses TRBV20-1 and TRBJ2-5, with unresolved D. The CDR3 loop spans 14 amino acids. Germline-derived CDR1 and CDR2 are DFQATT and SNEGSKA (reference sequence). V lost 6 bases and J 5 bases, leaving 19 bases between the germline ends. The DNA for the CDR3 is TGCAGTGCCGCGACAAAGGGCAGTAGGGAGACCCAGTACTTC. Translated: CSAATKGSRETQYF.

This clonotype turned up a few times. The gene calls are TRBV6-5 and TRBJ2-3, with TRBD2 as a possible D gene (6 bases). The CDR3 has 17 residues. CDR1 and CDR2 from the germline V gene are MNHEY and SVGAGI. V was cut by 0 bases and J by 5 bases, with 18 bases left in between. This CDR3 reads CASSYSDRTGAEDTQYF. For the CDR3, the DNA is TGTGCCAGCAGTTACTCGGATAGAACGGGAGCGGAAGATACGCAGTATTTT.

DNA of the CDR3: TGCGCCAGCAATGCCGGGACTAGCGGCTACCCTTACAATGAGCAGTTCTTC. Protein sequence: CASNAGTSGYPYNEQFF. The chain has TRBV10-1 and TRBJ2-1, with 11 bases aligning to TRBD2. Trimming removed 7 bases from V and 4 bases from J; junction bases left unmatched: 12. This CDR3 contains 17 residues. Germline values: CDR1 WNHNN, CDR2 SYGVQD (reference sequence).